This T cell receptor beta chain was recorded in a study of cytomegalovirus exposure and HLA in healthy donors (TCRdb year 2017). The study in broad terms: An earlier analysis of some 500 of the donors reported approximately 290 Gb of sequence data and about 100 million unique TCR beta sequences from 190 million or so T cells. Along with the approximately 620-subject first cohort, a separate validation cohort of over a hundred different subjects was used. To predict cytomegalovirus infection status, the study combined high-throughput TCR immunosequencing, statistical association of individual TCRs with disease status, and machine learning. The study aimed to test whether cataloging public T cell receptors could reveal signatures of past pathogen exposure. Alongside the repertoire data, information on donor age, sex, ethnicity and CMV serostatus was compiled. Typing coverage differed by locus: A, B, C, DRB1 and DQB1 were typed in about 620-630 donors, DQA1 in approximately 520, DPA1 in approximately 600, and DPB1 in approximately 450. Genome-wide SNP genotypes for about 55% of the roughly 670 donors were used in a later genetic analysis, which treated that subset as a discovery cohort. Several DR-DQ haplotypes were handled as single units for association and clustering, since linkage in the cohort was strong. On average, around 240,000 unique TCR beta nucleotide sequences were sequenced per donor among 350 to 400 genotyped donors of the cohort, with around 19% of those sequences being non-productive. Class I and class II HLA loci were covered by the typing at four-digit resolution. Every repertoire in the discovery cohort had been generated on one and the same sequencing platform. Of the roughly 420 genotyped donors, less than 90% were placed in the genetic ancestry cluster associated with self-reported Caucasian donors. Approximately 300 gigabases of sequencing data and around 85 million unique TCR sequences made up an early release that covered approximately 650 HLA-typed donors. To decide whether each TCR beta V gene segment behaved as functional or pseudogenic, an earlier analysis of fewer than 750 of the donors relied on high-throughput TCR beta sequencing. Rather than using new phenotypic data, the later analysis identified candidate immune exposures from TCR beta sequences and from how often those sequences occurred across donors. To study patterns of TCR occurrence, a later analysis re-analyzed previously published TCR beta repertoires from around 670 donors and added high-resolution HLA genotyping. Using immunosequencing, the study profiled T cell repertoires from 666 subjects and related those repertoires to cytomegalovirus serostatus.

The cohort consisted of 650 to 700 healthy bone marrow donors. Cohort members were all nominally healthy when sampled, although unrecorded immune exposures were likely present. The donor was CMV seronegative and belonged to the group of over 350 seronegative cohort members. Each donor provided a peripheral blood sample, and peripheral blood mononuclear cells were used for TCR beta sequencing. Genomic DNA was extracted from the blood cell samples with the Qiagen DNeasy Blood Extraction Kit. The research as a whole found: A group of highly shared sequence variants was considered likely to be a technical artifact of the sequencing pipeline. A further reported finding was that TCR beta sequences accurately predicted the HLA-A and HLA-B alleles for most subjects in the first cohort. An association between a missense DCLRE1C variant and V-gene and J-gene trimming of TCR beta chains was found in a later genetic analysis and replicated in an independent cohort. The cohort was sequenced for TCR beta chains only, and without alpha or paired-chain data the features that could be detected were limited. Roughly uniform sequencing depth across donors was assumed in presence/absence analyses, although this assumption may not hold. Broadly in line with IMGT annotations, most TCR beta V segments showed up in productive rearrangements about 87% or about 30% of the time in an earlier analysis of 587 of the donors. It was suggested by the authors that the approach could potentially be generalized to other disease states and immunological phenotypes. Assigning TCR associations to individual alleles was difficult when HLA alleles, especially DR and DQ, strongly co-occurred. Correlated functional status among segregating V segments might be attributable to linkage disequilibrium, but an unknown experimental factor could not be ruled out. According to a later analysis, parvovirus B19, influenza, CMV and Epstein-Barr virus appeared linked to several top co-occurrence clusters. In both the original and validation cohorts, the classifier was reported to diagnose cytomegalovirus status with high specificity and sensitivity. While some public TCRs were present in many individuals, most TCR sequences turned up only very rarely across donors. Some IMGT-functional V segments, including TRBV6-2 and TRBV6-3, could not be distinguished by the 87-base-pair reads and were therefore excluded. In the study, approximately 160 TCR beta chains were listed as associated with cytomegalovirus. According to a later genetic analysis, donors in an Asian-associated ancestry cluster had fewer N-insertions in productive TCRs than the approximately 630-donor mean. A later analysis found that most CMV-associated TCR beta chains appeared HLA-restricted, with HLA associations seemingly driven largely by CMV exposure. Because HLA typing was missing for some donors at each locus, association tests included only the typed subset. Compared with equally common non-associated chains, HLA-associated TCR beta chains in a later analysis were more clonally expanded and had lower generation probabilities. A few of the identified cytomegalovirus-associated TCR beta chains were confirmed in vitro to be specific for cytomegalovirus antigens. A later analysis associated around 16,000 TCR beta sequences with specific HLA alleles at a false discovery rate of 0.05. A later analysis found that TCR association rates varied across HLA loci, with DRB1 alleles showing the most associated TCRs and HLA-C alleles the fewest. Immune exposure information for the cohort was limited to CMV serostatus. The earlier analysis of approximately 560 of the donors excluded fewer than 20 rarely observed V segments, including chromosome 9 orphons, because counts were too low.

A word on this clone: Its recognized antigen is unknown. No base quality values were provided; no much bigger clone lies one nucleotide off.

Spanning cysteine to phenylalanine, the CDR3 consists of 14 amino acids. Only the CDR3 portion is preserved as DNA: 42 bases, with reading frame beginning at the first base. Sequences KGHSH (CDR1) and LQKENI (CDR2) are obtained from the germline V gene. Relative to germline, V is 4 bases shorter and J is 5 bases shorter, with 11 bases between their ends. Libraries were constructed by the immunoSEQ multiplex PCR assay. For the multiplex PCR, a mixture combining 60 forward primers for TCR Vbeta segments and 13 reverse primers for TCR Jbeta segments was used. A multiplex PCR assay on genomic DNA amplified the CDR3 region of rearranged TCR beta genes. The amplified TCR beta libraries were sequenced on the Illumina HiSeq System as 87-base-pair reads. The original methods were these. Across the 670 or so repertoires, a later analysis counted about 81 million unique TCR beta chains, 8.5 million to 12 million of which were shared by at least two donors. Raw reads were error-corrected and collapsed into unique sequences by a nearest-neighbor algorithm in which closely related sequences were merged to remove PCR and sequencing errors. V, D and J gene segments were assigned by aligning CDR3 sequences to IMGT reference sequences. Each retained sequence needed at least a six-nucleotide match to both a V gene segment and a J gene segment. Rearrangements were called productive when the CDR3 lacked stop codons and stayed in frame with V and J; all others were non-productive. CDR3 was defined according to IMGT convention as the region running from the second conserved V-encoded cysteine to the conserved J-encoded phenylalanine. Sequences without an unambiguous match to a single V gene segment were excluded from the earlier analysis of approximately 600 of the donors. In an earlier analysis of 450 to 700 of the donors, V segments were called functional above 56.7% productive rearrangements and were called segregating when the between-donor standard deviation exceeded 5%. A statistical classification framework was built for diagnosing cytomegalovirus status from the catalog of TCR beta chain sequences. In a later analysis, TCR nucleotide sequences were compared against IMGT/GENE-DB human TR gene sequences so that V and J genes could be assigned. The TCRdist pipeline was used in a later analysis to assign CDR3 sequences and most-parsimonious VDJ recombination scenarios. In a later analysis, each TCR beta chain was defined by its CDR3 amino acid sequence together with its V-gene family, and reads lacking a unique V-gene family were excluded. A later analysis removed 592 highly shared, low-generation-probability nucleotide sequences to deal with suspected cross-contamination and a sequencing artifact. For each public chain, a later analysis derived a clonal expansion index from normalized ranks of inferred template counts within each repertoire. Generation probabilities in a later analysis came from a VDJ recombination model fitted to out-of-frame rearrangements, and those results were checked against IGoR. In a later analysis, hypergeometric tests were used to score TCR-TCR, TCR-HLA and TCR-CMV co-occurrence, with a repertoire-size bias correction applied to TCR pairs. In a later analysis, false discovery rates were estimated by permuting HLA or CMV assignments 20 times. In a later analysis, co-occurring TCRs were grouped with DBSCAN, and TCRdist sequence similarity was added when clustering was performed within HLA-allele-positive subsets. Repertoires with fewer than 30,000 or more than 120,000 public chains were left out of co-occurrence clustering, as were about 5 repertoires with anomalous nucleotide sharing. Here the immuneACCESS table is served through TCRdb, limited to in-frame sequences with V and J called. Missing clones are a known gap in these copies; in checked studies unresolved V genes cover under half, and the rest lacks a known reason. That table supplies the V and J calls and clone size; D and trimming were determined from the DNA. The sample profile shows some 140,000 clones; approximately 71% of them were found once. The leading ten clones occupy approximately 2% of the sample.

The chain is assembled from TRBV18 and TRBJ2-2; possibly the D gene is TRBD1, per 6 matching bases. The sample was PBMCs. This sequence was found in a young man in good health and CMV-seronegative. The DNA sequence is TGTGCCAGCTCACAACAGGGAAGAACCGGGGAGCTGTTTTTT. Translated, it reads CASSQQGRTGELFF.